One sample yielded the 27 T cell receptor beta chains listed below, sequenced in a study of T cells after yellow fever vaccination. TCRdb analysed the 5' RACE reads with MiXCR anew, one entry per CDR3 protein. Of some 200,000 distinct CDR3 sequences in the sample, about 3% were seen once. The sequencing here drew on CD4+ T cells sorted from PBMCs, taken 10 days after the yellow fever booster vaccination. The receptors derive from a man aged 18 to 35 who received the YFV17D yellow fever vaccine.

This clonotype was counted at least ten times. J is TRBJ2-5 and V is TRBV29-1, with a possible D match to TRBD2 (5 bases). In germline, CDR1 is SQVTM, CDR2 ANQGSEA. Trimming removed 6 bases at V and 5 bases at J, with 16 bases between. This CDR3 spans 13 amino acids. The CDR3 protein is CSVVLSPGETQYF. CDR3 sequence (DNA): TGCAGCGTCGTGTTATCACCGGGGGAGACCCAGTACTTC.

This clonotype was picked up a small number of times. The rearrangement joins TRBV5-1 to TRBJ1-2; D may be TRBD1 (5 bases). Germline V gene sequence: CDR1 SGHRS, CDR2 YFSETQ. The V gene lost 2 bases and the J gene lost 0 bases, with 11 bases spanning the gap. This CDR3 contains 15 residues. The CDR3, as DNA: TGCGCCAGCAGCTTAACAGGAGCAACTAACTATGGCTACACCTTC. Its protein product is CASSLTGATNYGYTF.

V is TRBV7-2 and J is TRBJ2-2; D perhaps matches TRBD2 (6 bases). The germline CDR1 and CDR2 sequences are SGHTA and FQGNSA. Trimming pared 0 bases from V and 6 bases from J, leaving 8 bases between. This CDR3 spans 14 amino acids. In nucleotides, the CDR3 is TGTGCCAGCAGCTTAGCGGGGGGTGCCGGGGAGCTGTTTTTT. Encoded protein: CASSLAGGAGELFF.

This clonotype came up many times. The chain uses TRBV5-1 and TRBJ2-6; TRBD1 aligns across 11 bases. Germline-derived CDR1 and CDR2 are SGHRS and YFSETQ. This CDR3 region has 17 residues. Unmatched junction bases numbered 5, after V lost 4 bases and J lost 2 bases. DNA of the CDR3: TGCGCCAGCAGCCCCGGACAGGGGGCGCCTGGGGCCAACGTCCTGACTTTC. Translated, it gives CASSPGQGAPGANVLTF.

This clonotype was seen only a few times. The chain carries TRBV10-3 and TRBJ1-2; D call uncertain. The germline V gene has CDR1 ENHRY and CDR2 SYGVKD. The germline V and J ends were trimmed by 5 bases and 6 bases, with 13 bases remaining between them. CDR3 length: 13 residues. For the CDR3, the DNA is TGTGCCATCAGTCTGAGACCTGGGGATGGCTACACCTTC. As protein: CAISLRPGDGYTF.

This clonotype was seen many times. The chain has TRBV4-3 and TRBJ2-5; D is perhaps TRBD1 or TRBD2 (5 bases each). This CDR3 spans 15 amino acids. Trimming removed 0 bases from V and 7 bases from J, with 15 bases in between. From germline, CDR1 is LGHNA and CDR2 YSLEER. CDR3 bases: TGCGCCAGCAGCCAAGATCTTGGGGGACCTACGACCCAGTACTTC. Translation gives CASSQDLGGPTTQYF.

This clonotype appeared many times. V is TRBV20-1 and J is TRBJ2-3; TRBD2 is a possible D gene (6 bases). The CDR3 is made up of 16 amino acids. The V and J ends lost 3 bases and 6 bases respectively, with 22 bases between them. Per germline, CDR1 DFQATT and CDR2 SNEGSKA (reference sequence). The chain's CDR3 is CSARGGANPTLDTQYF. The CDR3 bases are TGCAGTGCTAGGGGCGGGGCTAACCCCACCCTGGATACGCAGTATTTT.

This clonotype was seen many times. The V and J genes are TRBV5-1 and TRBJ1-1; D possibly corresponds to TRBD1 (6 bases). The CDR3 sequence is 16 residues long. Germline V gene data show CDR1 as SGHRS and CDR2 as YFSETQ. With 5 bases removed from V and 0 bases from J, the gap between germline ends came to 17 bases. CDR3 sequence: CASRGAGGALNTEAFF. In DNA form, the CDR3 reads TGCGCCAGCAGAGGGGCTGGGGGGGCGTTGAACACTGAAGCTTTCTTT. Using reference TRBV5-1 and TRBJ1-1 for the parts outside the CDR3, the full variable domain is KAGVTQTPRYLIKTRGQQVTLSCSPISGHRSVSWYQQTPGQGLQFLFEYFSETQRNKGNFPGRFSGRQFSNSRSEMNVSTLELGDSALYLCASRGAGGALNTEAFFGQGTRLTVV.

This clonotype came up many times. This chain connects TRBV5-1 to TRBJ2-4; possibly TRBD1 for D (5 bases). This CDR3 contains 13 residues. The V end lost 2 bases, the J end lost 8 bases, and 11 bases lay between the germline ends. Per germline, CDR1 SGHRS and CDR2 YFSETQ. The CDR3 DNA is TGCGCCAGCAGCTTCAGGGCAAGGGACATTCAGTACTTC. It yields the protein CASSFRARDIQYF. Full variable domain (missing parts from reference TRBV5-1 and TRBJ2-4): KAGVTQTPRYLIKTRGQQVTLSCSPISGHRSVSWYQQTPGQGLQFLFEYFSETQRNKGNFPGRFSGRQFSNSRSEMNVSTLELGDSALYLCASSFRARDIQYFGAGTRLSVL.

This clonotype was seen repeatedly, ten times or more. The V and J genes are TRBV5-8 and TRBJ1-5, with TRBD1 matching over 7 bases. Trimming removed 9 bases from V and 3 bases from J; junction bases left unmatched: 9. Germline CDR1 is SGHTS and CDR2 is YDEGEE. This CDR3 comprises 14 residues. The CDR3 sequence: CATRMGQFNQPQHF. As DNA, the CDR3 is TGTGCCACCCGTATGGGACAGTTCAATCAGCCCCAGCATTTT.

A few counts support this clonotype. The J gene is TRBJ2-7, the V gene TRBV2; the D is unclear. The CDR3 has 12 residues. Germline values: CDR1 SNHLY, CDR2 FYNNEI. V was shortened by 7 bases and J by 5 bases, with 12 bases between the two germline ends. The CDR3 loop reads CASNKVIDEQYF. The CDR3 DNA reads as TGTGCCAGCAACAAAGTCATCGACGAGCAGTACTTC.

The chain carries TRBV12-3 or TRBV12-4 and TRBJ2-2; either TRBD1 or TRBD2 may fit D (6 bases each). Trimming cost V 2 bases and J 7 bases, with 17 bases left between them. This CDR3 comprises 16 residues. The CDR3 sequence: CASSLWGAGLDGELFF. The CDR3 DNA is TGTGCCAGCAGTTTATGGGGGGCGGGTTTGGACGGGGAGCTGTTTTTT.

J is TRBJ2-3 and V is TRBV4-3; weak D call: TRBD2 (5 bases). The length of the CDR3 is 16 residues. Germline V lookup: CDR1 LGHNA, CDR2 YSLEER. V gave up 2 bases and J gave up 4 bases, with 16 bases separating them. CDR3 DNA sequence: TGCGCCAGCAGCCAAAGTGGAGGCTGGCCCCCAGATACGCAGTATTTT. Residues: CASSQSGGWPPDTQYF.

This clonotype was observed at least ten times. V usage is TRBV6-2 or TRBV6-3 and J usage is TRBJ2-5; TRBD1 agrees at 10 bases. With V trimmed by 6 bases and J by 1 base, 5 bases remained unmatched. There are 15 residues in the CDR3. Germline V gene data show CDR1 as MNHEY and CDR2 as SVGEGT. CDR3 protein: CASSRQGAIQETQYF. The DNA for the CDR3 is TGTGCCAGCAGCAGACAGGGGGCGATCCAAGAGACCCAGTACTTC.

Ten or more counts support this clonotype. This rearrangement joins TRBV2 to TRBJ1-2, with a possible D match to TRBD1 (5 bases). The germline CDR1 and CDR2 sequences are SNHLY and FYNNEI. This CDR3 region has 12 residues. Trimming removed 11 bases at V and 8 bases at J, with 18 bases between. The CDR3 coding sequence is TGTGCCGGGACTCTCTCAGAACGGGGCTACACCTTC. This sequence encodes CAGTLSERGYTF.

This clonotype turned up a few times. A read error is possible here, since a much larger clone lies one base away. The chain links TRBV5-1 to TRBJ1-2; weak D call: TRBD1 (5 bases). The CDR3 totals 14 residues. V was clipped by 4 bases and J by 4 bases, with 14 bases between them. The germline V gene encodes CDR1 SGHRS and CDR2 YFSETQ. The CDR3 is CASSPRPGVYGYTF. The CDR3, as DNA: TGCGCCAGCAGCCCGCGACCGGGGGTCTATGGCTACACCTTC.

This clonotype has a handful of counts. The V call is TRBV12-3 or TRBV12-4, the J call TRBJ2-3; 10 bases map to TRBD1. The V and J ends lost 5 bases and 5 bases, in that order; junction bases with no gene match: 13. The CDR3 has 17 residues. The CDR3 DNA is TGTGCCAGCAGTCCATCTGGGACAGGGGTTTTCCGAGATACGCAGTATTTT. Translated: CASSPSGTGVFRDTQYF.

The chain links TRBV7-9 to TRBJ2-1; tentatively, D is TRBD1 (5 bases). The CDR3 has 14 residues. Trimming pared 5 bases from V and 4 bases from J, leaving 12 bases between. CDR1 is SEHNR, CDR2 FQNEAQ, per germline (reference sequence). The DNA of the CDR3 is TGTGCCAGCAGCCCCCCCGACAGTTACAATGAGCAGTTCTTC. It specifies CASSPPDSYNEQFF.

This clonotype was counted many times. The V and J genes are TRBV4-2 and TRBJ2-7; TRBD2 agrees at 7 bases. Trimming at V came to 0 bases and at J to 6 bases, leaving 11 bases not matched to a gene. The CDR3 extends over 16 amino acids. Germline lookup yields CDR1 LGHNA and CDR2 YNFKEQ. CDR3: CASSQDWAGEGFEQYF. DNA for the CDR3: TGTGCCAGCAGCCAAGATTGGGCGGGGGAAGGGTTCGAGCAGTACTTC.

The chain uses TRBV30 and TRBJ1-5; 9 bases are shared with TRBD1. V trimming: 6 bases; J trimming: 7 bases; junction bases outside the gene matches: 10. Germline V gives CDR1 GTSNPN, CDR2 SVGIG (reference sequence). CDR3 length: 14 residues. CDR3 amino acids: CACGQGSVGQPQHF. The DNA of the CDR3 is TGTGCCTGCGGACAGGGGTCCGTCGGGCAGCCCCAGCATTTT.

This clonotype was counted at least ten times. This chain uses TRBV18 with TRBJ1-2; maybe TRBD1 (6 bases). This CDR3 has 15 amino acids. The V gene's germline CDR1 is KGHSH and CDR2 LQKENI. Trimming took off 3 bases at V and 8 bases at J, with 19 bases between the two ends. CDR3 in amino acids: CASSPGRRTGYGYTF. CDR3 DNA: TGTGCCAGCTCACCGGGGCGGCGAACAGGGTACGGCTACACCTTC.

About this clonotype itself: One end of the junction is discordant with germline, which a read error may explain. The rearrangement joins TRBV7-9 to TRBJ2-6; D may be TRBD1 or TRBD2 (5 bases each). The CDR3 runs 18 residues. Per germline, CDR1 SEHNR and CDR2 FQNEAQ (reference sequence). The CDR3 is CANSPRDGEEGGANVLTF. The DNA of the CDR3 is TGTGCCAACAGCCCGAGGGACGGGGAAGAAGGAGGGGCCAACGTCCTGACTTTC.

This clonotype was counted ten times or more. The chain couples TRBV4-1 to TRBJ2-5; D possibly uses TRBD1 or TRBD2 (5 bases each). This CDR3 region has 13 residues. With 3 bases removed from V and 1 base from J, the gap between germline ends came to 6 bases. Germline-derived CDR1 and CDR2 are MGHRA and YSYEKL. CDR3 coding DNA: TGCGCCAGCAGCCAGGGGACCCAAGAGACCCAGTACTTC. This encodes CASSQGTQETQYF.

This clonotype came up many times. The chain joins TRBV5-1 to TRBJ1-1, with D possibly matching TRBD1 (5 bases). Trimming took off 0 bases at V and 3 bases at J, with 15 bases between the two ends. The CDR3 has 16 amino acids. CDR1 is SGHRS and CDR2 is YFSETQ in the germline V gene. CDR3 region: CASSLDFWGMDTEAFF. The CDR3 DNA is TGCGCCAGCAGCTTGGATTTTTGGGGGATGGACACTGAAGCTTTCTTT.

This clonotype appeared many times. CDR3 loop: CASSADRVDAPLHF. CDR3 coding DNA: TGCGCCAGCAGCGCGGACAGGGTGGATGCACCCCTCCACTTT. The chain is built from TRBV5-1 and TRBJ1-6, with 8 bases aligning to TRBD1. Germline trimming cut 4 bases from V and 11 bases from J; bases unmatched to any gene: 8. CDR3 length: 14 amino acids. Germline lookup yields CDR1 SGHRS and CDR2 YFSETQ.

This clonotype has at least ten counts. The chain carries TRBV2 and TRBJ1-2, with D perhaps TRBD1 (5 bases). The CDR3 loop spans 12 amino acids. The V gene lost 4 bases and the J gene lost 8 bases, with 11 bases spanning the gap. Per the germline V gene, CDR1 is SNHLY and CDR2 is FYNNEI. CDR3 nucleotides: TGTGCCAGCAGTGCAGGGATCATCGGCTACACCTTC. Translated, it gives CASSAGIIGYTF.

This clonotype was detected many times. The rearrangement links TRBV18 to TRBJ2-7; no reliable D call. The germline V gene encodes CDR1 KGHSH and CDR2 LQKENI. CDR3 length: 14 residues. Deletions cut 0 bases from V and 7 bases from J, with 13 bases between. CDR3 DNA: TGTGCCAGCTCACCACCGTATACAACGCGGGAGCAGTACGTC. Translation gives CASSPPYTTREQYV.